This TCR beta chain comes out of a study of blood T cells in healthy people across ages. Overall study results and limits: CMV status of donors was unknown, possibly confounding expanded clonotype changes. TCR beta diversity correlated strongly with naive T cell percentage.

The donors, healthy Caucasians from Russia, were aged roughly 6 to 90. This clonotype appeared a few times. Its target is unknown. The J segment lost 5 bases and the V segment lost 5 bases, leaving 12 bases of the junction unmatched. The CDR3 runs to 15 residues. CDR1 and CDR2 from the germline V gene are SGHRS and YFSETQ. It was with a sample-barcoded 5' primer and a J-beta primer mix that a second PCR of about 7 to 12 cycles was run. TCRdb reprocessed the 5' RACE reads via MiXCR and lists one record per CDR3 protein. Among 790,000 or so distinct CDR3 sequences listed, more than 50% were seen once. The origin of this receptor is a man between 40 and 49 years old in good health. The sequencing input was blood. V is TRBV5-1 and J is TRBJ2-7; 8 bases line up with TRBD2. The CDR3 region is CASRPEAGALHEQYF. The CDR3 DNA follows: TGCGCCAGCAGACCTGAAGCGGGAGCGCTCCACGAGCAGTACTTC.